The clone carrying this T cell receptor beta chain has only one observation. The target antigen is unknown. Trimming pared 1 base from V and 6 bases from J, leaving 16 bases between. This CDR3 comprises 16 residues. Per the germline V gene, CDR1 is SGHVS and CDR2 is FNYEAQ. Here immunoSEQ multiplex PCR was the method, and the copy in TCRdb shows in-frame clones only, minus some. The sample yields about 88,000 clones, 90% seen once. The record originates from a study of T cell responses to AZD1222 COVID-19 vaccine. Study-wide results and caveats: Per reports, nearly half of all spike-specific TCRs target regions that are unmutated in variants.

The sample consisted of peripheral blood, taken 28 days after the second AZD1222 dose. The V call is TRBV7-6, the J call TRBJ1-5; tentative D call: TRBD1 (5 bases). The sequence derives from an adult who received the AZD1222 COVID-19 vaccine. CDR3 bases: TGTGCCAGCAGCTTAGTCCCCAGGGTGGGTACTCAGCCCCAGCATTTT. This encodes CASSLVPRVGTQPQHF.